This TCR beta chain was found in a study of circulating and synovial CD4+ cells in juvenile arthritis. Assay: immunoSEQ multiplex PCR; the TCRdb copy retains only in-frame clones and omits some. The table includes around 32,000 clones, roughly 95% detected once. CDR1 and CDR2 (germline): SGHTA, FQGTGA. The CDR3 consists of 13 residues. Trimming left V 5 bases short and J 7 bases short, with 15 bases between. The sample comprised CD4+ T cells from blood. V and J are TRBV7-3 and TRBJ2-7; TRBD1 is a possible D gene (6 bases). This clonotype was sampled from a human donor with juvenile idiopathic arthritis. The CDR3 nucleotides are TGTGCCAGCAGCCAGGGGCGGGCTCTGGAGCAGTACTTC. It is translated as CASSQGRALEQYF.